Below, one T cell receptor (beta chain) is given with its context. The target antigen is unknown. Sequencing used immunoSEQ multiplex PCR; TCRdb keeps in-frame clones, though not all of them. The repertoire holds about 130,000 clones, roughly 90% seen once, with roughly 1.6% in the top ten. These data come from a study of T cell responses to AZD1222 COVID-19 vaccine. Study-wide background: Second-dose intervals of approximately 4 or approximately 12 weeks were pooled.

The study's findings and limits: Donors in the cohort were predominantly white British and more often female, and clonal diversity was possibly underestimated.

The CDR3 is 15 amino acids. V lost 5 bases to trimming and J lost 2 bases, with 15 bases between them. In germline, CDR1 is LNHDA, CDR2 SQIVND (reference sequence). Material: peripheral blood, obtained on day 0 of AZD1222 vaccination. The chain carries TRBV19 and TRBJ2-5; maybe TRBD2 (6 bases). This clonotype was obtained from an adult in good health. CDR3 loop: CASSPPTAGQETQYF. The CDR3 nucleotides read TGTGCCAGTAGTCCCCCGACGGCGGGGCAAGAGACCCAGTACTTC.